This TCR beta chain came from a study of regulatory T cells in long-lasting Graves disease. Study summary: Antithyroid drug intake by newly diagnosed Graves' patients had lasted under 3 months. Study-level findings and limits: Reduced TCR diversity was observed in persistent Graves' patients versus newly diagnosed patients. Persistent disease was associated with favored TRBV28 usage and with favored use of TRBJ1-2 and TRBJ2-5.

Per the germline V gene, CDR1 is SEHNR and CDR2 is FQNEAQ (reference sequence). V was clipped by 6 bases and J by 1 base; unmatched bases: 9. This CDR3 has 16 residues. Combining iRepertoire HTBI primers with Arm-PCR of CDR3 regions, the authors built TCR beta libraries. TCRdb re-analysed the multiplex PCR reads in MiXCR, keeping a single row per CDR3 protein. The top ten clones hold 20% to 25% of a sample with about 330,000 distinct CDR3 sequences, about 17% of them seen once. The time point denotes: newly diagnosed GD, antithyroid drugs for less than 3 months. Scientists built the TCR library using RNA that was extracted from PBMCs. As regards this clonotype: Antigen unknown.

These data also formed part of another study, on T cells in Graves' hyperthyroidism and ophthalmopathy. This second report adds: First-round RT-PCR targeting the TCR CDR3 was performed with the HTBI primer set.

This chain connects TRBV7-9 to TRBJ2-1, with 7 bases fitting TRBD2. The TCR was taken from a woman aged 18-35 years with Graves disease. This sample comprised peripheral blood mononuclear cells (PBMCs), obtained at new diagnosis, from a patient treated with antithyroid drugs. CDR3 nucleotide sequence: TGTGCCAGCAGACCTCGGGGCGGGAGTTCCTACAATGAGCAGTTCTTC. Its translation is CASRPRGGSSYNEQFF. The full variable domain, its missing parts supplied by reference TRBV7-9 and TRBJ2-1, is DTGVSQNPRHKITKRGQNVTFRCDPISEHNRLYWYRQTLGQGPEFLTYFQNEAQLEKSRLLSDRFSAERPKGSFSTLEIQRTEQGDSAMYLCASRPRGGSSYNEQFFGPGTRLTVL.